A selection of T cell receptor beta chains follows, all from one sample in a study of blood T cell repertoires in COVID-19. The data were produced by immunoSEQ multiplex PCR, yet TCRdb's version contains in-frame clones alone and is incomplete. The table shows approximately 210,000 clones, with approximately 90% occurring only once. The material sequenced was peripheral blood. The receptors were gathered from a woman aged 40 to 49 with acute or convalescent COVID-19. Both conserved end residues are part of each CDR3. A D gene is named only where the DNA matches it firmly.

TRBJ2-2	TRBV5-1	TRBD1	CASSSRPGGNTGELFF
TRBJ2-5	TRBV3-1/TRBV3-2	TRBD2	CASSQDRLAGGIRETQYF
TRBJ2-1	TRBV11-2	TRBD2	CASSAGTSGGAVYNEQFF
TRBJ1-5	TRBV24-1	.	CATSDSVHESNQPQHF
TRBJ1-5	TRBV19	.	CASSYTNREGQPQHF
TRBJ2-3	TRBV10-3	.	CAIGGGGDTDTQYF
TRBJ1-6	TRBV5-1	.	CASSFRTGTTNSPLHF
TRBJ1-1	TRBV12-3/TRBV12-4	.	CASSFQITEAFF
TRBJ1-2	TRBV7-9	.	CASSSESRGYTF
TRBJ2-1	TRBV5-1	TRBD1	CASSQGQNNEQFF
TRBJ2-1	TRBV28	TRBD2	CASSLSPGLAGNEQFF
TRBJ1-1	TRBV5-4	.	CASSLDFNTEAFF
TRBJ2-1	TRBV30	TRBD2	CAWSDGSGGLYEQFF
TRBJ1-2	TRBV10-3	.	CAITAAGISYGYTF
TRBJ1-1	TRBV6-2/TRBV6-3	.	CASSHRLVEAFF
TRBJ1-2	TRBV20-1	.	CSARNPGGYTF
TRBJ1-1	TRBV2	TRBD1	CASKGTGGTEAFF
TRBJ2-2	TRBV7-2	.	CASSTLGVWIGGELFF
TRBJ2-1	TRBV9	.	CASSDRGRTRFVDEQFF
TRBJ1-2	TRBV5-1	TRBD1	CASSPSGDRGNGYGYTF
TRBJ2-2	TRBV9	.	CASSVTGSNAGELFF
TRBJ1-3	TRBV29-1	.	CSVPGGGNTIYF
TRBJ2-1	TRBV9	.	CASSVRGVSSYNEQFF
TRBJ1-3	TRBV15	.	CATSYISGNTIYF
TRBJ2-2	TRBV5-5	.	CASRRQGGNTGELFF
TRBJ1-1	TRBV5-1	.	CASGGGGNTEAFF
TRBJ2-3	TRBV11-1	TRBD2	CASSPRERGTTDTQYF
TRBJ1-1	TRBV13	TRBD1	CASSSSRGSTEAFF
TRBJ1-1	TRBV28	.	CASSSRRRAFF
TRBJ1-2	TRBV9	TRBD1	CASSAGQGAYGYTF
TRBJ1-2	TRBV11-2	.	CASSSGHVYGYTF
TRBJ1-2	TRBV6-6	.	CASSNGRGGHYGYTF
TRBJ1-4	TRBV30	TRBD1	CAWDGTGTPEKLFF
TRBJ2-1	TRBV2	TRBD2	CASRVGTTRYNEQFF
TRBJ1-1	TRBV4-1	.	CASSQHRLQMNTEAFF
TRBJ1-3	TRBV15	TRBD1	CATSRGDRGEGNTIYF
TRBJ2-1	TRBV6-5	TRBD2	CASSRLAGAGDEQFF
TRBJ1-2	TRBV27	.	CASSRWGGMNGYTF
TRBJ2-1	TRBV4-1	.	CASSQEPASFNVNEQFF
TRBJ1-5	TRBV19	.	CASSTLQGYSNQPQHF
TRBJ1-1	TRBV25-1	TRBD1	CASEGTGEPGRTEAFF
TRBJ1-2	TRBV5-1	.	CASSSTESYGYTF
TRBJ1-2	TRBV2	.	CASRPGGDHGYTF
TRBJ1-2	TRBV6-1	TRBD1	CASRDRAYGYTF
TRBJ1-2	TRBV2	.	CASSDELNYGYTF
TRBJ2-2	TRBV5-5	.	CASSFAGGVTGELFF
TRBJ1-1	TRBV24-1	.	CATSDAGRREAFF
TRBJ1-5	TRBV6-1	.	CASSELLDRSNQPQHF
TRBJ2-3	TRBV19	TRBD2	CASSTPLAGPTDTQYF
TRBJ1-1	TRBV12-5	.	CASGLNPTVMLNTEAFF
TRBJ1-1	TRBV3-1/TRBV3-2	.	CASSQRRERSEAFF
TRBJ2-5	TRBV9	TRBD2	CASSPPGLAGGETQYF
TRBJ1-1	TRBV2	.	CASTTDWQRTEAFF
TRBJ2-1	TRBV2	TRBD2	CASRLAGGPGNEQFF
TRBJ1-6	TRBV10-2	TRBD1	CASTDRGGSPLHF
TRBJ1-5	TRBV4-1	TRBD1	CASSGDRGFQPQHF
TRBJ2-2	TRBV10-3	.	CASQETANTGELFF
TRBJ1-1	TRBV11-2	TRBD1	CASSFSPGQGEAFF
TRBJ1-4	TRBV19	.	CAGGEARGRKLFF
TRBJ1-1	TRBV4-2	.	CASSQEEGVFGVEAFF